This record covers a single T cell receptor (beta chain). This record belongs to a study of blood T cell repertoires in COVID-19. In the study overall: Researchers got acute and convalescent COVID-19 samples from the United States, Italy and Spain. PBMCs, B-cell-depleted T cells, or T cells provided the cDNA or gDNA that made up the material.

Germline V CDR1 and CDR2: SGHRS, YFSETQ. The CDR3 runs to 15 residues. V trimming: 0 bases; J trimming: 1 base; junction bases outside the gene matches: 2. Original analysis: Reference gene primer amplification yielded estimated nucleated cell counts. Data came from immunoSEQ multiplex PCR; TCRdb stores just in-frame clones and leaves some out. D and trimming come from the DNA, and the V and J calls and clone size come from that table. The sample has over 120,000 clones; about 80% are singletons. The sequenced sample consisted of peripheral blood. The chain links TRBV5-1 to TRBJ1-1; 8 positions match TRBD1. This receptor was obtained from a woman of 80 years or more with acute or convalescent COVID-19. The CDR3 reads CASSLAGTGNTEAFF. The CDR3 DNA reads as TGCGCCAGCAGCTTGGCGGGGACAGGGAACACTGAAGCTTTCTTT.